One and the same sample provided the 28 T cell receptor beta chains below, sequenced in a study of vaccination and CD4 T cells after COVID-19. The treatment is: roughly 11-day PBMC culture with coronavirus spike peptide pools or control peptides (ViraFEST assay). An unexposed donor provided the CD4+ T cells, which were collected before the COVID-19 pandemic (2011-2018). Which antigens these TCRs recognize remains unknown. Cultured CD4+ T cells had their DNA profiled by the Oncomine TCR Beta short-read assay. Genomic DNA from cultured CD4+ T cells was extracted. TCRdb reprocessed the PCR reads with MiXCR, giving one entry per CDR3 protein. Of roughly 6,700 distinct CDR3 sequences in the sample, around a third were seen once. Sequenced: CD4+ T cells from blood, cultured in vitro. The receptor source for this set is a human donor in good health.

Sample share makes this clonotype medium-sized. The CDR3: CASRGTGSPLHF. CDR3 bases: TGTGCCAGCAGGGGAACAGGCTCACCCCTCCACTTT. The chain joins TRBV2 to TRBJ1-6, with D tentatively TRBD1 (5 bases). V was clipped by 6 bases and J by 10 bases, with 10 bases between them. CDR1 is SNHLY, CDR2 FYNNEI, per germline. CDR3 length equals 12 residues.

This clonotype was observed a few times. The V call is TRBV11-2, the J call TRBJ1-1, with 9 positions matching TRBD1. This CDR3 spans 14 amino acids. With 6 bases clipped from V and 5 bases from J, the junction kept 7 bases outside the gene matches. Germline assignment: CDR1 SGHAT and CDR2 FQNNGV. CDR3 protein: CASRNTGGRTEAFF. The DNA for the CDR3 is TGTGCCAGCAGAAATACAGGGGGCAGAACTGAAGCTTTCTTT.

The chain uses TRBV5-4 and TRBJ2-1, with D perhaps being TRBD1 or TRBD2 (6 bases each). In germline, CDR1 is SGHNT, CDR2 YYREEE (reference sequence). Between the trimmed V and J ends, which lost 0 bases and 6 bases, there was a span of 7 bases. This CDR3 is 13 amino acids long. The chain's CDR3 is CASSLGGANEQFF. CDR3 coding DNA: TGTGCCAGCAGCTTGGGGGGGGCCAATGAGCAGTTCTTC.

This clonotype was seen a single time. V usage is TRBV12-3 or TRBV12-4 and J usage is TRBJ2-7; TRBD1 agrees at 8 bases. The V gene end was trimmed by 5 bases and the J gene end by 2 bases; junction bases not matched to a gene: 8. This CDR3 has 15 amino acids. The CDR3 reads CASSPLPGQAYEQYF. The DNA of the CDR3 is TGTGCCAGCAGTCCGTTACCGGGACAGGCCTACGAGCAGTACTTC.

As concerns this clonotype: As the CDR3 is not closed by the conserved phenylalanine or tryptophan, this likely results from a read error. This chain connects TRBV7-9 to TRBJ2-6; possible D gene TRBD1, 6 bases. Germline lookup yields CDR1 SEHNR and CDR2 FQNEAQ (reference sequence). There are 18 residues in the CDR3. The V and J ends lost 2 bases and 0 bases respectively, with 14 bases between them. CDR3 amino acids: CASSLNRQESSGANVLTL. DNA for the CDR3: TGTGCCAGCAGCTTAAACAGACAGGAGAGCTCTGGGGCCAACGTCCTGACTCTC.

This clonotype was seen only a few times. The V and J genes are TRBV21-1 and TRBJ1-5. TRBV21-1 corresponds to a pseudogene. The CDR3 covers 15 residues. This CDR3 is CASSKGAGMTQPQHF. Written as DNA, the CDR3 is TGTGCCAGCAGCAAAGGAGCGGGGATGACTCAGCCCCAGCATTTT.

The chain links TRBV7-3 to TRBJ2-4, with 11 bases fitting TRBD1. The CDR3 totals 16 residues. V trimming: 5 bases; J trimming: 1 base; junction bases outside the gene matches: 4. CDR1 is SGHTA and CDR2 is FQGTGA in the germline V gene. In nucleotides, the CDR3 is TGTGCCAGCAGCCCAGGGACAGGGGGTGCCAAAAACATTCAGTACTTC. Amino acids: CASSPGTGGAKNIQYF.

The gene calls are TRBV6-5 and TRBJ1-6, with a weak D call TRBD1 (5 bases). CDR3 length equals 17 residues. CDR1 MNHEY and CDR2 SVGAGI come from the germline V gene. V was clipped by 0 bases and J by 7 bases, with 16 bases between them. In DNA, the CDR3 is TGTGCCAGCAGTTACTCGATTCCGGGGCAGGGAAATTCACCCCTCCACTTT. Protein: CASSYSIPGQGNSPLHF.

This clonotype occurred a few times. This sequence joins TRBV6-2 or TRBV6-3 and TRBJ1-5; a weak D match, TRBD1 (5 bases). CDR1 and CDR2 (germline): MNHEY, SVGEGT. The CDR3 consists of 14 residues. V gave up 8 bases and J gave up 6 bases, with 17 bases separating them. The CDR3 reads CASDSGRSPQPQHF. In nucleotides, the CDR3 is TGTGCCAGCGATTCAGGGAGATCTCCTCAGCCCCAGCATTTT.

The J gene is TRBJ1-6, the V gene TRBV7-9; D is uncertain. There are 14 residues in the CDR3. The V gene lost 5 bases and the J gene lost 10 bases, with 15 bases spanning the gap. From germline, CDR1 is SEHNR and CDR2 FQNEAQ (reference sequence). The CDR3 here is CASSMGPTNSPLHF. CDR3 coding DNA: TGTGCCAGCAGCATGGGCCCGACCAACTCACCCCTCCACTTT.

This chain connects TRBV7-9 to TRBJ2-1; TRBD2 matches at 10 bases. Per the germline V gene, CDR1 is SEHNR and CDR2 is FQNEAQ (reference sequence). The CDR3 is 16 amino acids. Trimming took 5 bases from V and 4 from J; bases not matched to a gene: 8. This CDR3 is CASSPNGLAEYNEQFF. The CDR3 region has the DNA TGTGCCAGCAGCCCCAACGGACTAGCGGAATACAATGAGCAGTTCTTC.

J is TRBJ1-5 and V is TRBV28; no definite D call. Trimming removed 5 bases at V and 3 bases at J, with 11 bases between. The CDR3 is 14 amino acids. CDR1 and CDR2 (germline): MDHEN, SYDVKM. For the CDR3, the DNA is TGTGCCAGCAGTCTTCGGACCAACAATCAGCCCCAGCATTTT. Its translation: CASSLRTNNQPQHF.

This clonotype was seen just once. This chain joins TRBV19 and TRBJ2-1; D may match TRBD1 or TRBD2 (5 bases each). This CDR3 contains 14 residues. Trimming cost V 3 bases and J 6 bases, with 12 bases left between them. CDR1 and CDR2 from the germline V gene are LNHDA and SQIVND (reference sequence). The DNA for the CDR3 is TGTGCCAGTAGTATTACCGGGACGAGCAATGAGCAGTTCTTC. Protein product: CASSITGTSNEQFF.

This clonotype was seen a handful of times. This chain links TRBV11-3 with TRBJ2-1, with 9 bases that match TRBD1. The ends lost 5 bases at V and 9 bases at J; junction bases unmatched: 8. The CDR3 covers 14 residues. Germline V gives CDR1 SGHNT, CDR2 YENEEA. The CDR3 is CASSKDRGKGEQFF. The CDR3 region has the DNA TGTGCCAGCAGCAAGGACAGGGGTAAGGGTGAGCAGTTCTTC.

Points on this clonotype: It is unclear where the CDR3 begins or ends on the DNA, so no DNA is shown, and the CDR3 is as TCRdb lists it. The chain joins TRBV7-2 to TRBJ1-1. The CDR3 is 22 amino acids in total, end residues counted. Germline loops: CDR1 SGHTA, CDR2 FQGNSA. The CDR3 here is CASSLELAGGEQYFGPGTEAFF.

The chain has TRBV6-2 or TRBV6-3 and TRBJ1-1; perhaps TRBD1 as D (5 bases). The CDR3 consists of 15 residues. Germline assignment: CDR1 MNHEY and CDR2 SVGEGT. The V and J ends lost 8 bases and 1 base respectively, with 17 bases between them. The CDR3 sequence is CASGQGFWGNTEAFF. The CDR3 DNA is TGTGCCAGCGGGCAGGGTTTTTGGGGGAACACTGAAGCTTTCTTT.

DNA for the CDR3: TGTGCCAGCAGCTGGGGGGGGTCGGCGGACGAATGTTGCGAGCAGTACTTC. Its translation: CASSWGGSADECCEQYF. V is TRBV7-3 and J is TRBJ2-7; 7 bases are a match to TRBD2. With 4 bases clipped from V and 6 bases from J, the junction kept 18 bases outside the gene matches. This CDR3 has 17 amino acids. CDR1 SGHTA and CDR2 FQGTGA come from the germline V gene.

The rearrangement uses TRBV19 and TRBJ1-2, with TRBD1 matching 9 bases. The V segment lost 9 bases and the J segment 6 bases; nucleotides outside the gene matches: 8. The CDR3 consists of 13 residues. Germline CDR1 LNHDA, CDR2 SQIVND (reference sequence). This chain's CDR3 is CASLRGQGNGYTF. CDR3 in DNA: TGTGCCAGCCTCCGGGGACAGGGTAATGGCTACACCTTC.

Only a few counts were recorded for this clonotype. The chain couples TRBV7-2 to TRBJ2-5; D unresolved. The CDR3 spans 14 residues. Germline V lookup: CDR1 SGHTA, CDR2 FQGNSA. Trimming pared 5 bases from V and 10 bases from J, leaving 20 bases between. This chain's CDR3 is CASSPFGTGDGQYF. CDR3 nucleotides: TGTGCCAGCAGCCCCTTTGGAACGGGTGATGGCCAGTACTTC. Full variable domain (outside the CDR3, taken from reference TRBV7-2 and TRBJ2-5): GAGVSQSPSNKVTEKGKDVELRCDPISGHTALYWYRQSLGQGLEFLIYFQGNSAPDKSGLPSDRFSAERTGGSVSTLTIQRTQQEDSAVYLCASSPFGTGDGQYFGPGTRLLVL.

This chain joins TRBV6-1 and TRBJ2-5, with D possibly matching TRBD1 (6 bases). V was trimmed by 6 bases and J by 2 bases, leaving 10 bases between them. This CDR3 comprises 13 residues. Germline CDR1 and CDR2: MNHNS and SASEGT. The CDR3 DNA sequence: TGTGCCAGCAGAAGGACAGAACAAGAGACCCAGTACTTC. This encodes CASRRTEQETQYF.

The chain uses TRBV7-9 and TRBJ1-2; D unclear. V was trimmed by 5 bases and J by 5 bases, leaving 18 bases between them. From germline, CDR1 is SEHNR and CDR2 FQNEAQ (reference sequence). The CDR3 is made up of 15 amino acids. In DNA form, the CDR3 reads TGTGCCAGCAGCATACCTACCGCGGCGGAGTATGGCTACACCTTC. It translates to CASSIPTAAEYGYTF.

The CDR3 bases are TGTGCCAGAAGCCATAGCGGGAGGTCTAGCACAGATACGCAGTATTTT. Translated, it gives CARSHSGRSSTDTQYF. The chain recombines TRBV5-3 with TRBJ2-3, with 10 bases identical to TRBD2. Being an ORF, TRBV5-3 has a function that is uncertain. Unmatched junction bases numbered 5, after V lost 4 bases and J lost 0 bases. The CDR3 sequence is 16 residues long.

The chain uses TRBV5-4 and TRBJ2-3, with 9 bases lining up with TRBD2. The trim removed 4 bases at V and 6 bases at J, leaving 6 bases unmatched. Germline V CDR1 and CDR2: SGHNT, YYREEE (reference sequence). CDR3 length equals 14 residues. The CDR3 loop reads CASSLNAGGDTQYF. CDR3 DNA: TGTGCCAGCAGCCTAAACGCGGGGGGGGATACGCAGTATTTT.

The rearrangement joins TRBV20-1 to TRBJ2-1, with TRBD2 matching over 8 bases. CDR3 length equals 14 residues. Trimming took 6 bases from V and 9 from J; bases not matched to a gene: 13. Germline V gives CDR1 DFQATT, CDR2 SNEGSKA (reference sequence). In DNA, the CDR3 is TGCAGTGCCGTACGGAGCGGGAGAGGGGGTGAGCAGTTCTTC. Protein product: CSAVRSGRGGEQFF.

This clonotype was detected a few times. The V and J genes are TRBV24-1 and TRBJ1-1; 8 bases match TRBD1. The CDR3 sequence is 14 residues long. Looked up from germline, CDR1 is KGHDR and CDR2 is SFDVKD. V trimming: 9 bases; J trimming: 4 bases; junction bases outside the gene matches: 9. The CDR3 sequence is CATRGQGTGTEAFF. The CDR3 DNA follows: TGTGCCACCCGAGGACAGGGTACGGGCACTGAAGCTTTCTTT.

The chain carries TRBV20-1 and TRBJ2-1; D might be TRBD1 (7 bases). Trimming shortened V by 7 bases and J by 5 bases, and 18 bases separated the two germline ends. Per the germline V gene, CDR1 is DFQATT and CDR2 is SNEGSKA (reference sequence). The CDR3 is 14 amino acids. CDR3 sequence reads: CSVRSQGGNNEQFF. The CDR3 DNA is TGCAGTGTCAGAAGCCAGGGGGGTAACAATGAGCAGTTCTTC.

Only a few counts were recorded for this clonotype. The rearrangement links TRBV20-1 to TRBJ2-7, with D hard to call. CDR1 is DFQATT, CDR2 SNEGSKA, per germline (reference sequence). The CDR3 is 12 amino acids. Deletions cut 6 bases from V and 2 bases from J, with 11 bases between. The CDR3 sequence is CSADGVPYEQYF. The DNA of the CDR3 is TGCAGTGCGGACGGAGTACCCTACGAGCAGTACTTC.

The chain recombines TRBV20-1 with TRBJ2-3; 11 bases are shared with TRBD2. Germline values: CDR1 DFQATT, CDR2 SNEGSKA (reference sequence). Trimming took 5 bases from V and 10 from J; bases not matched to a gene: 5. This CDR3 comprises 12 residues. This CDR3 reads CSAQLAGGPQYF. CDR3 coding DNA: TGCAGTGCTCAGCTAGCGGGAGGCCCGCAGTATTTT.